The clone carrying this T cell receptor (beta chain) was seen a few times. Its antigen is currently unknown. Profiling relied on immunoSEQ multiplex PCR, and the TCRdb table lists in-frame clones only, not all of them. The sample lists 66,000 or so clones, about two thirds occurring once. These data originate in a study of PD-1 blockade in classical Hodgkin lymphoma. All patients relapsed after autologous stem cell transplantation, and brentuximab vedotin exposure varied. Relapsed/refractory classical Hodgkin lymphoma patients had complete, partial or progressive responses. Study findings and constraints: TCR diversity in CD4+, not CD8+, cells rose significantly by C4D1.

Material: peripheral blood mononuclear cells (PBMCs), obtained before the second cycle of nivolumab. The receptor was isolated from a human donor with classical Hodgkin lymphoma.

In DNA, the CDR3 is TGTGCCAGTAAGGGCGGGAGAGGGTACAATGAGCAGTTCTTC. It codes for CASKGGRGYNEQFF. The chain combines TRBV19 with TRBJ2-1; 7 bases agree with TRBD2. V was pared by 7 bases and J by 4 bases, with 7 bases of the junction left unmatched. CDR1 is LNHDA and CDR2 is SQIVND in the germline V gene (reference sequence). The CDR3 is made up of 14 amino acids.